Listed here is a single T cell receptor (beta chain). What it binds is unknown. The data originate from a study of human T cells and chemical hapten exposure. Whole-study context: Each week of the roughly 23-week study, patients had diphenylcyclopropenone applied to the scalp. TCR yields per sample varied mostly from small pooled library volume differences. Overall study results and limits: Clustering by CDR3 similarity yielded significantly more large clusters from expanded TCRs than controls.

Germline CDR1 and CDR2: MNHEY and SMNVEV (reference sequence). V was pared by 3 bases and J by 5 bases, with 10 bases between. The CDR3 consists of 13 residues. It was the library that attached unique molecular identifiers to individual cDNA molecules. TCRdb recomputed calls from the RACE reads with MiXCR, one row per CDR3 protein. The profile shows 95,000 to 150,000 distinct CDR3 sequences, approximately 11% of them singletons. Time point indicated: patch test 3, about 24 weeks after DPC sensitization. Treatment given: therapeutic diphenylcyclopropenone sensitization with weekly scalp DPC. V gene TRBV27 combines with J gene TRBJ1-1; D perhaps matches TRBD1 (5 bases). The receptor comes from a woman in her forties or fifties with alopecia areata. Some clones in this sample may be carry-over from other donors' samples. The sequences come from whole blood, collected in connection with sensitization to the hapten diphenylcyclopropenone (DPC). CDR3 sequence (DNA): TGTGCCAGCAGTTTCCAGGGAAGAACTGAAGCTTTCTTT. Translated, it gives CASSFQGRTEAFF.